The 32 T cell receptor beta chains listed next were all sequenced from one sample in a study of spatial heterogeneity in lung cancer. The time point: sample taken at primary tumor resection. Unsorted whole RNA from tumor, nontumor lung or frozen PBMC underwent sequencing. A single record per CDR3 protein comes from TCRdb applying MiXCR to the 5' RACE reads. The sample lists tens of thousands of distinct CDR3 sequences, just under 7% seen once, with around 15% in the top ten. The source was PBMCs, collected at surgery. The receptors come from a male donor with early-stage non-small cell lung cancer.

Notes on this clonotype: Being one base from a much bigger clone, this may be a read error. The chain recombines TRBV10-3 with TRBJ2-5; 7 bases line up with TRBD1. CDR1 is ENHRY and CDR2 is SYGVKD in the germline V gene. The CDR3 is 15 amino acids. Unmatched junction bases numbered 4, after V lost 2 bases and J lost 1 base. CDR3 amino acids: CAISEQAGGQETQYF. Written as DNA, the CDR3 is TGTGCCATCAGTGAGCAAGCAGGGGGCCAAGAGACCCAGTACTTC.

This clonotype is categorized as medium-sized. V usage is TRBV30 and J usage is TRBJ2-5; no definite D call. This CDR3 spans 14 amino acids. Trimming took off 3 bases at V and 1 base at J, with 12 bases between the two ends. The V gene's germline CDR1 is GTSNPN and CDR2 SVGIG (reference sequence). CDR3 bases: TGTGCCTGGAGCCGTAAGACGGTCCAAGAGACCCAGTACTTC. Its translation is CAWSRKTVQETQYF.

This clonotype was picked up a small number of times. The V and J genes are TRBV24-1 and TRBJ2-1; D tentatively fits TRBD1 or TRBD2 (5 bases each). Trimming took 6 bases from V and 6 from J, leaving 20 bases between them. The CDR3 totals 16 residues. CDR1 is KGHDR and CDR2 is SFDVKD in the germline V gene. The CDR3 loop is CATSLGERGFSNEQFF. The CDR3 region has the DNA TGTGCCACCAGTCTGGGAGAGAGGGGTTTTAGCAATGAGCAGTTCTTC.

There are a few counts of this clonotype. V usage is TRBV18 and J usage is TRBJ2-3; tentatively, D is TRBD2 (5 bases). Germline V CDR1 and CDR2: KGHSH, LQKENI. Trimming pared 5 bases from V and 3 bases from J, leaving 12 bases between. This CDR3 has 14 amino acids. The CDR3 nucleotides are TGTGCCAGCTCAGAGGGTACTCCGACAGATACGCAGTATTTT. Its protein is CASSEGTPTDTQYF.

This clonotype was detected ten times or more. The chain couples TRBV5-1 to TRBJ2-5, with a weak D call TRBD2 (5 bases). V was pared by 2 bases and J by 3 bases, with 11 bases between. Germline V gene sequence: CDR1 SGHRS, CDR2 YFSETQ. The CDR3 is made up of 14 amino acids. This chain's CDR3 is CASSLAEPEETQYF. The CDR3 nucleotides read TGCGCCAGCAGCTTAGCGGAGCCAGAAGAGACCCAGTACTTC.

At least ten counts were recorded for this clonotype. V and J are TRBV10-3 and TRBJ2-7; D call uncertain. Trimming removed 10 bases from V and 0 bases from J, with 13 bases in between. Per germline, CDR1 ENHRY and CDR2 SYGVKD. The CDR3 runs to 13 residues. CDR3 sequence (DNA): TGTGCCACCTCAACGATGGGCTCCTACGAGCAGTACGTC. Translation gives CATSTMGSYEQYV.

This clonotype was seen repeatedly, ten times or more. The chain has TRBV28 and TRBJ1-1; no firm D call. Germline V lookup: CDR1 MDHEN, CDR2 SYDVKM. The CDR3 totals 14 residues. Trimming stripped 2 bases from V and 0 bases from J, with 7 bases between. The CDR3 bases are TGTGCCAGCAGTTTAAGGCTTATGAACACTGAAGCTTTCTTT. Translated, it gives CASSLRLMNTEAFF. The full variable domain, rest sourced from reference TRBV28 and TRBJ1-1, is DVKVTQSSRYLVKRTGEKVFLECVQDMDHENMFWYRQDPGLGLRLIYFSYDVKMKEKGDIPEGYSVSREKKERFSLILESASTNQTSMYLCASSLRLMNTEAFFGQGTRLTVV.

The sample holds many counts of this clonotype. This chain joins TRBV3-1 and TRBJ1-5, with D possibly matching TRBD1 (5 bases). With 6 bases removed from V and 6 bases from J, the gap between germline ends came to 9 bases. This CDR3 comprises 12 residues. Germline V gene lookup returns CDR1 LGHDT and CDR2 YNNKEL (reference sequence). This CDR3 is CASSRGAQPQHF. In DNA, the CDR3 is TGTGCCAGCAGTCGAGGGGCTCAGCCCCAGCATTTT.

This clonotype has just a few counts. The rearrangement joins TRBV28 to TRBJ1-2; 7 positions match TRBD1. The junction had 7 bases not matched to a gene; V was cut back by 6 bases and J by 3 bases. The CDR3 contains 14 residues. Germline-derived CDR1 and CDR2 are MDHEN and SYDVKM. The CDR3 sequence: CASRTGSLHYGYTF. Written as DNA, the CDR3 is TGTGCCAGCAGGACAGGGTCTTTACACTATGGCTACACCTTC.

The table lists this clonotype with many counts. The chain carries TRBV18 and TRBJ2-7; no firm D call. The CDR3 runs to 13 residues. Trimming cost V 0 bases and J 3 bases, with 6 bases left between them. The germline CDR1 and CDR2 sequences are KGHSH and LQKENI. CDR3: CASSPPGNYEQYF. The CDR3 coding sequence is TGTGCCAGCTCACCACCGGGGAACTACGAGCAGTACTTC.

The J gene is TRBJ2-3, the V gene TRBV11-2, with TRBD1 as a possible D gene (6 bases). V was trimmed by 4 bases and J by 8 bases, leaving 22 bases between them. This CDR3 contains 16 residues. The V gene's germline CDR1 is SGHAT and CDR2 FQNNGV. CDR3 in amino acids: CASSYYREAEALTQYF. CDR3 in DNA: TGTGCCAGCAGCTACTACAGGGAAGCGGAAGCTCTTACGCAGTATTTT.

The chain combines TRBV2 with TRBJ2-7; no definite D call. The germline CDR1 and CDR2 sequences are SNHLY and FYNNEI. V lost 6 bases, J lost 2 bases, and 14 bases lay in between. The CDR3 sequence is 14 residues long. The CDR3 DNA sequence: TGTGCCAGCAGAGCCAGCCAGCGCACCTACGAGCAGTACTTC. Its translation is CASRASQRTYEQYF.

This clonotype was counted at least ten times. V and J are TRBV2 and TRBJ2-3, with D uncertain. This CDR3 has 13 amino acids. Per the germline V gene, CDR1 is SNHLY and CDR2 is FYNNEI. Deletions cut 8 bases from V and 0 bases from J, with 9 bases between. The CDR3 loop is CASSRESTDTQYF. The CDR3 nucleotides are TGTGCCAGCTCTCGTGAAAGCACAGATACGCAGTATTTT.

In its sample, this clonotype was seen many times. The rearrangement links TRBV7-8 to TRBJ2-1; D uncertain. Germline V gene lookup returns CDR1 SGHVS and CDR2 FQNEAQ. Trimming shortened V by 1 base and J by 6 bases, and 4 bases separated the two germline ends. This CDR3 comprises 12 residues. The CDR3 loop reads CASSLDFNEQFF. DNA for the CDR3: TGTGCCAGCAGCTTAGACTTCAATGAGCAGTTCTTC.

This clonotype was seen ten or more times. The chain has TRBV9 and TRBJ2-1; 7 nucleotides line up with TRBD2. Per germline, CDR1 SGDLS and CDR2 YYNGEE. With 0 bases clipped from V and 4 bases from J, the junction kept 4 bases outside the gene matches. CDR3 length: 15 residues. DNA of the CDR3: TGTGCCAGCAGCGTAGGGGGTAGCGGGTACAATGAGCAGTTCTTC. The encoded protein is CASSVGGSGYNEQFF. Full variable domain (missing parts from reference TRBV9 and TRBJ2-1): DSGVTQTPKHLITATGQRVTLRCSPRSGDLSVYWYQQSLDQGLQFLIQYYNGEERAKGNILERFSAQQFPDLHSELNLSSLELGDSALYFCASSVGGSGYNEQFFGPGTRLTVL.

This clonotype came up many times. This chain uses TRBV19 with TRBJ2-6; 8 bases are a match to TRBD1. The CDR3 spans 17 residues. CDR1 LNHDA and CDR2 SQIVND come from the germline V gene (reference sequence). Losses at the gene ends were 9 bases for V and 0 bases for J; bases not matched to a gene: 10. Here the CDR3 reads CASLNTGGLSGANVLTF. CDR3 bases: TGTGCCAGCTTAAACACAGGGGGACTCTCTGGGGCCAACGTCCTGACTTTC.

The table lists this clonotype with many counts. This chain connects TRBV10-2 to TRBJ2-5, with TRBD1 as a possible D gene (6 bases). Per germline, CDR1 WSHSY and CDR2 SAAADI. Trimming took 3 bases from V and 2 from J, leaving 13 bases between them. This CDR3 spans 15 amino acids. CDR3 coding DNA: TGCGCCAGCAGTGATGTCAGGGGAACTCAAGAGACCCAGTACTTC. Its translation is CASSDVRGTQETQYF.

This clonotype was seen repeatedly, ten times or more. The V and J genes are TRBV3-1 and TRBJ2-5, with TRBD2 as a possible D gene (5 bases). V lost 0 bases, J lost 4 bases, and 6 bases lay in between. Germline V CDR1 and CDR2: LGHDT, YNNKEL (reference sequence). This CDR3 is 13 amino acids long. CDR3 in amino acids: CASSQDRGETQYF. CDR3 DNA sequence: TGTGCCAGCAGCCAAGACCGGGGAGAGACCCAGTACTTC.

At least ten counts were recorded for this clonotype. This chain connects TRBV20-1 to TRBJ2-7, with 8 bases matching TRBD2. There are 14 residues in the CDR3. V trimming: 6 bases; J trimming: 0 bases; junction bases outside the gene matches: 7. Germline CDR1 DFQATT, CDR2 SNEGSKA (reference sequence). CDR3 nucleotides: TGCAGTGCGAGCACTAGCGGCAACTCCTACGAGCAGTACTTC. Its protein product is CSASTSGNSYEQYF.

This clonotype is termed medium-sized. This chain joins TRBV3-1 and TRBJ1-2; the match to TRBD1 covers 7 bases. CDR1 and CDR2 from the germline V gene are LGHDT and YNNKEL (reference sequence). Trimming took 0 bases from V and 8 from J; bases not matched to a gene: 12. The CDR3 loop spans 16 amino acids. The DNA of the CDR3 is TGTGCCAGCAGCCAAGATTTCAGGGGGGCTGAGGGAGGCTACACCTTC. It specifies CASSQDFRGAEGGYTF.

There are many counts of this clonotype. The chain is built from TRBV5-4 and TRBJ2-7, with D maybe TRBD2 (5 bases). The CDR3 runs to 14 residues. Germline V gene lookup returns CDR1 SGHNT and CDR2 YYREEE (reference sequence). V dropped 4 bases and J dropped 3 bases, with 14 bases sitting between them. The CDR3 loop is CASSRGGEIYEQYF. The CDR3 DNA follows: TGTGCCAGCAGCCGAGGAGGAGAGATCTACGAGCAGTACTTC.

This clonotype was seen ten or more times. The chain uses TRBV5-1 and TRBJ2-5, with D maybe TRBD2 (5 bases). The V gene lost 5 bases and the J gene lost 1 base, with 9 bases spanning the gap. This CDR3 has 13 residues. Germline V gene sequence: CDR1 SGHRS, CDR2 YFSETQ. CDR3 protein: CASRKGLQETQYF. As DNA, the CDR3 is TGCGCCAGCAGAAAAGGACTCCAAGAGACCCAGTACTTC.

This clonotype was counted only a few times. The V call is TRBV27, the J call TRBJ1-5; 7 bases agree with TRBD1. The germline V gene encodes CDR1 MNHEY and CDR2 SMNVEV (reference sequence). The ends lost 6 bases at V and 2 bases at J; junction bases unmatched: 4. This CDR3 is 14 amino acids long. This chain's CDR3 is CASRQGIRNQPQHF. Written as DNA, the CDR3 is TGTGCCAGCAGACAGGGGATCCGCAATCAGCCCCAGCATTTT.

This clonotype was detected only a few times. V and J are TRBV7-6 and TRBJ2-7; perhaps D is TRBD1 or TRBD2 (5 bases each). CDR3 length: 16 residues. Per germline, CDR1 SGHVS and CDR2 FNYEAQ. Trimming removed 1 base from V and 0 bases from J, with 13 bases in between. This CDR3 reads CASSLVPGAHSYEQYV. CDR3 nucleotides: TGTGCCAGCAGCTTAGTTCCCGGGGCTCACTCCTACGAGCAGTACGTC.

J is TRBJ2-1 and V is TRBV7-9, with TRBD1 matching 9 bases. J lost 5 bases, V lost 5 bases, and 4 bases had no gene match. CDR1 and CDR2 from the germline V gene are SEHNR and FQNEAQ (reference sequence). CDR3 length: 14 residues. The CDR3 nucleotides read TGTGCCAGCAGCCCGGGACAGGGCGACAATGAGCAGTTCTTC. This sequence encodes CASSPGQGDNEQFF.

This clonotype was picked up many times. V usage is TRBV20-1 and J usage is TRBJ2-3; a possible D gene is TRBD1 (6 bases). The V end lost 5 bases, the J end lost 1 base, and 19 bases lay between the germline ends. Germline V gene lookup returns CDR1 DFQATT and CDR2 SNEGSKA (reference sequence). This CDR3 comprises 16 residues. The CDR3 sequence is CSAPKEGEWGTDTQYF. The CDR3 nucleotides read TGCAGTGCTCCAAAAGAGGGGGAATGGGGCACAGATACGCAGTATTTT.

This clonotype has a handful of counts. The gene calls are TRBV5-1 and TRBJ2-2, with 8 bases lining up with TRBD1. The ends lost 1 base at V and 7 bases at J; junction bases unmatched: 6. This CDR3 has 15 amino acids. Per the germline V gene, CDR1 is SGHRS and CDR2 is YFSETQ. Here the CDR3 reads CASSLQSGGNGELFF. The DNA for the CDR3 is TGCGCCAGCAGCTTGCAGTCAGGGGGCAACGGGGAGCTGTTTTTT.

V is TRBV28 and J is TRBJ1-1; D is undetermined. Trimming cost V 3 bases and J 0 bases, with 8 bases left between them. The germline V gene has CDR1 MDHEN and CDR2 SYDVKM. CDR3 length: 14 residues. The CDR3 reads CASSFMGMNTEAFF. CDR3 in DNA: TGTGCCAGCAGTTTTATGGGGATGAACACTGAAGCTTTCTTT.

The table lists this clonotype with a few counts. The V gene is TRBV7-8, the J gene TRBJ1-1; 7 positions match TRBD1. The CDR3 is 13 amino acids. Per germline, CDR1 SGHVS and CDR2 FQNEAQ. V gave up 2 bases and J gave up 11 bases; unmatched junction bases: 8. As DNA, the CDR3 is TGTGCCAGCAGCTTAACGGGAGGGACAGAGGCTTTCTTT. Its protein is CASSLTGGTEAFF.

This clonotype came up a few times. This chain uses TRBV7-6 with TRBJ2-1; 8 bases match TRBD1. From germline, CDR1 is SGHVS and CDR2 FNYEAQ. The V segment lost 5 bases and the J segment 4 bases; nucleotides outside the gene matches: 7. This CDR3 has 15 residues. CDR3 loop: CASSPDGTGYNEQFF. The CDR3 DNA is TGTGCCAGCAGCCCAGACGGGACAGGTTACAATGAGCAGTTCTTC.

At least ten counts were recorded for this clonotype. At one boundary the junction diverges from the germline segment, which might be a read error. J is TRBJ2-2 and V is TRBV7-7; 11 positions agree with TRBD2. CDR3 length: 18 residues. Germline CDR1 is SSHAT and CDR2 is FNYEAQ (reference sequence). This chain's CDR3 is CASSLNPLAGDLSGELFF. CDR3 sequence (DNA): TGTGCTAGCAGCTTAAACCCACTAGCGGGGGATCTCTCCGGGGAGCTGTTTTTT.

Only a few counts were recorded for this clonotype. The chain carries TRBV9 and TRBJ2-1; 7 nucleotides line up with TRBD1. This CDR3 comprises 15 residues. The ends lost 3 bases at V and 2 bases at J; junction bases unmatched: 5. Germline lookup yields CDR1 SGDLS and CDR2 YYNGEE. The DNA for the CDR3 is TGTGCCAGCAGCGGAACCGGGACAGCCTACAATGAGCAGTTCTTC. Its translation: CASSGTGTAYNEQFF.